These T cell receptor beta chains were read from a single sample in a study of post-analysis software for immune sequencing data. TCRdb re-called the PCR reads with MiXCR, one entry per CDR3 protein. Of roughly 800,000 distinct CDR3 sequences listed, 30% are singletons. The sequencing sample was made of blood. The receptor source for this set is a girl under 18 with multiple sclerosis. Both conserved end residues are part of each CDR3. Fields, in order: clone size, D gene, V gene, J gene, CDR3 protein, CDR3 DNA. A D gene is named only where the DNA matches it firmly. Where a row states a size, it is once, few, many or the class of an expanded clone; other rows omit it.

size: NA; D: NA; V: TRBV7-9; J: TRBJ2-7; CDR3: CSSTKGSIYEQYF; DNA: TGTTCCAGCACCAAAGGATCTATCTACGAGCAGTACTTC
size: NA; D: NA; V: TRBV10-3; J: TRBJ1-2; CDR3: CAARPPGRGEYGYTF; DNA: TGTGCCGCTAGGCCCCCCGGCAGGGGAGAGTATGGCTACACCTTC
size: NA; D: NA; V: TRBV20-1; J: TRBJ1-5; CDR3: CSAIRANQPQHF; DNA: TGCAGTGCTATCAGAGCCAATCAGCCCCAGCATTTT
size: few; D: TRBD1; V: TRBV12-3/TRBV12-4; J: TRBJ2-3; CDR3: CASSLEGGDGDTQYF; DNA: TGTGCCAGCAGTTTAGAAGGGGGCGATGGGGATACGCAGTATTTT
size: NA; D: TRBD2; V: TRBV7-9; J: TRBJ2-7; CDR3: CASSSMSRGRGRAFEQYF; DNA: TGTGCCAGCAGCTCGATGAGCCGCGGTCGCGGGAGGGCCTTCGAGCAGTACTTC
size: few; D: NA; V: TRBV4-1; J: TRBJ1-6; CDR3: CASSQDGVQLHF; DNA: TGCGCCAGCAGCCAAGATGGTGTTCAACTCCACTTT
size: few; D: TRBD2; V: TRBV7-2; J: TRBJ2-7; CDR3: CASSRIAGDSYNEQYF; DNA: TGTGCCAGCAGCAGAATAGCGGGAGACTCCTACAATGAGCAGTACTTC
size: many; D: NA; V: TRBV7-2; J: TRBJ2-5; CDR3: CASGKSGGRETQYF; DNA: TGTGCCAGCGGAAAAAGCGGAGGGAGGGAGACCCAGTACTTC
size: NA; D: TRBD2; V: TRBV20-1; J: TRBJ2-5; CDR3: CSASVLGGSISIQETQYF; DNA: TGCAGTGCTTCCGTCCTGGGAGGGTCCATATCAATCCAAGAGACCCAGTACTTC
size: many; D: NA; V: TRBV29-1; J: TRBJ2-4; CDR3: CSVERVAKNIQYF; DNA: TGCAGCGTGGAAAGGGTAGCCAAAAACATTCAGTACTTC
size: NA; D: TRBD1; V: TRBV5-1; J: TRBJ2-1; CDR3: CASSLGPGGAGNEQFF; DNA: TGCGCCAGCAGCTTGGGTCCAGGGGGCGCGGGCAATGAGCAGTTCTTC
size: few; D: NA; V: TRBV5-1; J: TRBJ1-4; CDR3: CASSESGTRGEKLFF; DNA: TGCGCCAGCAGCGAGTCCGGGACCCGTGGGGAAAAACTGTTTTTT
size: few; D: TRBD2; V: TRBV20-1; J: TRBJ2-5; CDR3: CSARDFLAGGGGETQYF; DNA: TGCAGTGCTAGAGATTTCCTAGCGGGAGGGGGGGGAGAGACCCAGTACTTC
size: NA; D: NA; V: TRBV5-1; J: TRBJ2-4; CDR3: CASSLAGEDIQYF; DNA: TGCGCCAGCAGCTTGGCAGGGGAGGACATTCAGTACTTC
size: few; D: NA; V: TRBV15; J: TRBJ2-3; CDR3: CATSREPGITDTQYF; DNA: TGTGCCACCAGCAGAGAGCCGGGGATCACAGATACGCAGTATTTT
size: NA; D: TRBD1; V: TRBV20-1; J: TRBJ2-1; CDR3: CSAGTGGGLFEQFF; DNA: TGCAGTGCTGGGACAGGGGGCGGGTTGTTTGAGCAGTTCTTC
size: NA; D: TRBD2; V: TRBV19; J: TRBJ2-1; CDR3: CASSISAGDGNEQFF; DNA: TGTGCCAGTAGTATCTCAGCGGGAGATGGAAATGAGCAGTTCTTC
size: NA; D: TRBD1; V: TRBV5-1; J: TRBJ1-5; CDR3: CASSLAWDRAEWWNQPQHF; DNA: TGCGCCAGCAGCTTGGCGTGGGACAGGGCTGAATGGTGGAATCAGCCCCAGCATTTT
size: few; D: TRBD2; V: TRBV15; J: TRBJ2-5; CDR3: CATSRASGANQETQYF; DNA: TGTGCCACCAGCAGAGCTAGCGGAGCAAACCAAGAGACCCAGTACTTC
size: NA; D: TRBD1; V: TRBV5-1; J: TRBJ1-4; CDR3: CASSRQGAAEKLFF; DNA: TGCGCCAGCAGCAGACAGGGGGCGGCTGAAAAACTGTTTTTT
size: NA; D: NA; V: TRBV7-2; J: TRBJ2-7; CDR3: CASSLEWVGSYEQYF; DNA: TGTGCCAGCAGCTTAGAATGGGTTGGTTCCTACGAGCAGTACTTC
size: NA; D: NA; V: TRBV12-3/TRBV12-4; J: TRBJ1-2; CDR3: CASRAIGTLYGYTF; DNA: TGTGCCAGCAGAGCCATCGGGACCCTCTATGGCTACACCTTC
size: many; D: NA; V: TRBV4-3; J: TRBJ2-5; CDR3: CASSQDMRETQYF; DNA: TGCGCCAGCAGCCAAGATATGAGAGAGACCCAGTACTTC
size: NA; D: TRBD2; V: TRBV5-1; J: TRBJ2-5; CDR3: CASSLASIGLAGQETQYF; DNA: TGCGCCAGCAGCTTGGCCTCGATAGGACTAGCGGGCCAAGAGACCCAGTACTTC
size: NA; D: TRBD2; V: TRBV6-5; J: TRBJ2-7; CDR3: CASSYGTSGGQEAQYF; DNA: TGTGCCAGCAGTTACGGGACTAGCGGGGGACAAGAGGCCCAGTACTTC
size: many; D: NA; V: TRBV4-1; J: TRBJ1-6; CDR3: CASSRGSYNSPLHF; DNA: TGCGCCAGCAGCCGGGGGTCCTATAATTCACCCCTCCACTTT
size: many; D: TRBD1; V: TRBV10-3; J: TRBJ2-1; CDR3: CAITHDRVGNEQFF; DNA: TGTGCCATCACCCATGACAGGGTGGGGAATGAGCAGTTCTTC
size: few; D: NA; V: TRBV7-2; J: TRBJ1-5; CDR3: CASSSTSYQPQHF; DNA: TGTGCCAGCAGCTCCACCTCTTATCAGCCCCAGCATTTT
size: few; D: NA; V: TRBV20-1; J: TRBJ2-7; CDR3: CSASTRRYEQYF; DNA: TGCAGTGCTTCCACCAGACGCTACGAGCAGTACTTC
size: few; D: NA; V: TRBV12-3/TRBV12-4; J: TRBJ2-5; CDR3: CASSFTGRETQYF; DNA: TGTGCCAGCAGTTTTACAGGGAGGGAGACCCAGTACTTC